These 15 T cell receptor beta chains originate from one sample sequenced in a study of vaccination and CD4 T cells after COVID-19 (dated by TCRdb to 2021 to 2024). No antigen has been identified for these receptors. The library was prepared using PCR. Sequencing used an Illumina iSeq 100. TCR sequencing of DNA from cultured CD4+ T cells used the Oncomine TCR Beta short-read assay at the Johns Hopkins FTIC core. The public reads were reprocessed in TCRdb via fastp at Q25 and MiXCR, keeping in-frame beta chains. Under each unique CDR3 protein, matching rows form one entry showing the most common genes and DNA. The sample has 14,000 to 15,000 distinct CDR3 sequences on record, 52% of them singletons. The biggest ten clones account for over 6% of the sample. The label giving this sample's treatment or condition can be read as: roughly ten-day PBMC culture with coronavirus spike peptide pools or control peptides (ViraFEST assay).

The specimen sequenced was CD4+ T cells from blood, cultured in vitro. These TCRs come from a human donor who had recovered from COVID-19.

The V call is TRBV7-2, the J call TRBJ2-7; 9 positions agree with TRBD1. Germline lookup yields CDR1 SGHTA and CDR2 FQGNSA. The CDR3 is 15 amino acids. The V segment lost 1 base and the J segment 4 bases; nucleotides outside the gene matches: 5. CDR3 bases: TGTGCCAGCAGCTTAGTCACCGGGACAGGGTACGAGCAGTACTTC. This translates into CASSLVTGTGYEQYF.

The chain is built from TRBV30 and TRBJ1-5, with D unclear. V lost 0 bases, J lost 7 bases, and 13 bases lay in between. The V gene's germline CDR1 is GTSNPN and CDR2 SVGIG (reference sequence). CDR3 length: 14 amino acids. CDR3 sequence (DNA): TGTGCCTGGAGTGTTGGTGCTCCGGGACAGCCCCAGCATTTT. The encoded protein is CAWSVGAPGQPQHF.

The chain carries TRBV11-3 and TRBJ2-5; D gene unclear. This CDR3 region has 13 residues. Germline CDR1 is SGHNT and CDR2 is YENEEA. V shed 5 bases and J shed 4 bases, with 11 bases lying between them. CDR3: CASSPLIGETQYF. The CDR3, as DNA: TGTGCCAGCAGCCCCCTGATCGGAGAGACCCAGTACTTC.

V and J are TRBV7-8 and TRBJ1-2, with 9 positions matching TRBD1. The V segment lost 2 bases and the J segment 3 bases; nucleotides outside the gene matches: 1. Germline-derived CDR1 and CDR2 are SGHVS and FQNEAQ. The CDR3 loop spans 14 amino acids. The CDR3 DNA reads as TGTGCCAGCAGCTTAACAGGGGGCGACTATGGCTACACCTTC. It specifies CASSLTGGDYGYTF.

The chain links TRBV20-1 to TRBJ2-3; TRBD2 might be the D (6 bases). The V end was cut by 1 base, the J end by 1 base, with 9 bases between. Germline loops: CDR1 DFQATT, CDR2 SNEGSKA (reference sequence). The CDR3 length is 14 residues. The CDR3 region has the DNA TGCAGTGCTAGAGGGGAGGCGGGCACAGATACGCAGTATTTT. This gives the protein CSARGEAGTDTQYF.

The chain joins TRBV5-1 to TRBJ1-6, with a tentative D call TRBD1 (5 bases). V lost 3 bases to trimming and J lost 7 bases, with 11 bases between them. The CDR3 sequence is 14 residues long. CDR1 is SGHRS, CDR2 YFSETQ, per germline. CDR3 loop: CASSWGSRNSPLHF. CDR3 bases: TGCGCCAGCAGCTGGGGCAGTCGAAATTCACCCCTCCACTTT.

CDR3 DNA: TGTGCCAGCGAGACTAGCGGTTACAATGAGCAGTTCTTC. Translation gives CASETSGYNEQFF. The chain has TRBV6-1 and TRBJ2-1, with TRBD2 identical over 9 bases. The junction had 3 bases not matched to a gene; V was cut back by 8 bases and J by 4 bases. This CDR3 contains 13 residues. Germline assignment: CDR1 MNHNS and CDR2 SASEGT.

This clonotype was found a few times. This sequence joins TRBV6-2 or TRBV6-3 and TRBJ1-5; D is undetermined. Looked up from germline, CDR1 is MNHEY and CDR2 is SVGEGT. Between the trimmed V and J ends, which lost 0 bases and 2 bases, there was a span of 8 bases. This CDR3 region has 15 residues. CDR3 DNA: TGTGCCAGCAGTTACTCGATGGGAGGCAATCAGCCCCAGCATTTT. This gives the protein CASSYSMGGNQPQHF.

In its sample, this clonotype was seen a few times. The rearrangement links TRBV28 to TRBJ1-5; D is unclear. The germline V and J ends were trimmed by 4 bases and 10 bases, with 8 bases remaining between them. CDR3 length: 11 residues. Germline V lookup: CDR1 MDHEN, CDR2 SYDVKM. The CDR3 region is CASSSTRPQHF. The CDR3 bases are TGTGCCAGCAGTTCCACTCGCCCCCAGCATTTT. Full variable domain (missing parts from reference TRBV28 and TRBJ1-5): DVKVTQSSRYLVKRTGEKVFLECVQDMDHENMFWYRQDPGLGLRLIYFSYDVKMKEKGDIPEGYSVSREKKERFSLILESASTNQTSMYLCASSSTRPQHFGDGTRLSIL.

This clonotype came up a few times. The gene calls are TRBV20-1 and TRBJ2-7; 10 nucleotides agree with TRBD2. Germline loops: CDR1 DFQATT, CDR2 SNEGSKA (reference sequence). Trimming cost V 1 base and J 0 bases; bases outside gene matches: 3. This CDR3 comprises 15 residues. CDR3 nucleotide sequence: TGCAGTGCTAGAGCAGGGACTAGCGACTCCTACGAGCAGTACTTC. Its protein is CSARAGTSDSYEQYF.

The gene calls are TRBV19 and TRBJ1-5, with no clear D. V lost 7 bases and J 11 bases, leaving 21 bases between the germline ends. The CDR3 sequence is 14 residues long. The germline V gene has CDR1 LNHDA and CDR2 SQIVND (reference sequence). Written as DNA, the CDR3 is TGTGCCAGTACCATACGCGGGCCTCACTCAGCCCAGCATTTT. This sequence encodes CASTIRGPHSAQHF.

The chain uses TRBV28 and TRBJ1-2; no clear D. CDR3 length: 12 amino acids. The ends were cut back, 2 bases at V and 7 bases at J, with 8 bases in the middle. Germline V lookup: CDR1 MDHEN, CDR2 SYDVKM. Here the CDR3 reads CASSLSRGGYTF. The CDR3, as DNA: TGTGCCAGCAGTTTAAGTAGAGGTGGCTACACCTTC.

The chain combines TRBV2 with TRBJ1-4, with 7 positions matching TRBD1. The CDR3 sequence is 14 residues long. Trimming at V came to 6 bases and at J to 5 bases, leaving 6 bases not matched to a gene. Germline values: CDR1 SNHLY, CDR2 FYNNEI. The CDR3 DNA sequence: TGTGCCAGCAGCGCGACAGGGATGAATGAAAAACTGTTTTTT. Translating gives CASSATGMNEKLFF.

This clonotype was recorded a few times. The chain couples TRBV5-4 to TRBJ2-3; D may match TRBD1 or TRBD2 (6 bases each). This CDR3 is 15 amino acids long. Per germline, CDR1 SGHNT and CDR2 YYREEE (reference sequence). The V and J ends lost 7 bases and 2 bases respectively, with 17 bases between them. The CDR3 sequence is CASGRTEGITDTQYF. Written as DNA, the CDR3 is TGTGCCAGCGGGAGGACAGAGGGAATCACAGATACGCAGTATTTT.

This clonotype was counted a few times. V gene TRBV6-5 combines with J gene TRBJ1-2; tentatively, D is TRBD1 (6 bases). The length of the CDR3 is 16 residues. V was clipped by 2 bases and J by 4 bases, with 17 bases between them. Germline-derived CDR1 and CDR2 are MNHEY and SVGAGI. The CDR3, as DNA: TGTGCCAGCAGTTACAGGGGCAGGGGAGCTGGCTATGGCTACACCTTC. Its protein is CASSYRGRGAGYGYTF.